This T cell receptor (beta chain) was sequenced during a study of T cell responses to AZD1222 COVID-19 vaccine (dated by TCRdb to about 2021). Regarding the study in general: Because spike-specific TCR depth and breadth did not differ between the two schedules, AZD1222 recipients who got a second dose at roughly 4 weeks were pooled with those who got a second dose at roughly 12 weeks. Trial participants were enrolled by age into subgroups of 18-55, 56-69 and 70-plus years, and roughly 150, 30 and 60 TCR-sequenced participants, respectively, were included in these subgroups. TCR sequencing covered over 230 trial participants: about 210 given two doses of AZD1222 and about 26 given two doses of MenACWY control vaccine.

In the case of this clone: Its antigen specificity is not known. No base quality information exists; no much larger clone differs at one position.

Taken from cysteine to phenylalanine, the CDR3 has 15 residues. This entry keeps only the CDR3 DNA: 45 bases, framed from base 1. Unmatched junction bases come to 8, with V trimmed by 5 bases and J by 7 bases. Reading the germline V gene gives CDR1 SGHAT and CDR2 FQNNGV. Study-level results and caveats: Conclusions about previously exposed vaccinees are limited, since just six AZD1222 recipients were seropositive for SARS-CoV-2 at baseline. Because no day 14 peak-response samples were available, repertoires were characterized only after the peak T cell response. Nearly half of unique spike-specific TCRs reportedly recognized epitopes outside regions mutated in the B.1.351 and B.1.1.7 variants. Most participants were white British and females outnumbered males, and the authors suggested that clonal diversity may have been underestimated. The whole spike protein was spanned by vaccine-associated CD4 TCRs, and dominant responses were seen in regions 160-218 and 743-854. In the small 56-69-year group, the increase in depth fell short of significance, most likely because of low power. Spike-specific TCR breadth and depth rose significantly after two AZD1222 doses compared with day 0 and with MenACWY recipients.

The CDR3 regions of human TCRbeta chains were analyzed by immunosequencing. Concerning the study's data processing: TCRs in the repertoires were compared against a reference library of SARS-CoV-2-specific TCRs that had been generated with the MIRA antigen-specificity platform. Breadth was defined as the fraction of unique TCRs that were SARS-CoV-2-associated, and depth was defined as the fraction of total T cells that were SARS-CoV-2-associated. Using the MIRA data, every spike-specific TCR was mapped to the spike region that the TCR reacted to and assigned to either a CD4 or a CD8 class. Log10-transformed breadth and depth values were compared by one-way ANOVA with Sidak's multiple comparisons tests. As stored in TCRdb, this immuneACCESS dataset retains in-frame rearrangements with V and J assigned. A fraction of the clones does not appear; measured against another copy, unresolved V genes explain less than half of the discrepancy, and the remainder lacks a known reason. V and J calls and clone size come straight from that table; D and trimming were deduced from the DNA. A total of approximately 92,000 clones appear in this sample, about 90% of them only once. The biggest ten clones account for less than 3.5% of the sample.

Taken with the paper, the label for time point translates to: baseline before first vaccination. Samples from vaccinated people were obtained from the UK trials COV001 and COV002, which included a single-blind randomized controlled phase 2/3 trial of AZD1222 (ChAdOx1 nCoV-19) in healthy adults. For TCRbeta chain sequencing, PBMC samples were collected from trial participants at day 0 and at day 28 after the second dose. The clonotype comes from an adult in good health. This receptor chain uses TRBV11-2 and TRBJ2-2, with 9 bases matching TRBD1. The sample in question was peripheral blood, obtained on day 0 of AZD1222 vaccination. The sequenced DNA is TGTGCCAGCAGCATTACAGGGGGCGCAGGCGGGGAGCTGTTTTTT. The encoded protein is CASSITGGAGGELFF.